This T cell receptor (beta chain) derives from a study of blood T cell repertoires in COVID-19. The wider study: PBMCs, B-cell-depleted T cells, or T cells provided the cDNA or gDNA that made up the material.

Living in roughly 25 US areas, the participants were between 18 and 89 years of age. The study assigned cohorts using participant-reported clinical history. Germline V gene sequence: CDR1 ENHRY, CDR2 SYGVKD. The CDR3 runs to 14 residues. Trimming took 0 bases from V and 9 from J, leaving 12 bases between them. In the study's own analysis: Nucleated cell number was recorded as an estimate derived from reference gene primer amplification. Here immunoSEQ multiplex PCR was the method, and the copy in TCRdb shows in-frame clones only, minus some. V and J calls and clone size are as listed in that table; D and trimming were resolved from the DNA. Of approximately 260,000 clones in the sample, roughly nine tenths were seen once.

The source of this sequence is a woman aged 55-69 years who had recovered from COVID-19. The sample taken for sequencing was PBMCs or T cells enriched from blood (not recorded which). This chain connects TRBV10-3 to TRBJ1-5; no clear D. CDR3 coding DNA: TGTGCCATCAGTGAGTCAGGTGAGGGCCGGCCCCAGCATTTT. Its protein product is CAISESGEGRPQHF.